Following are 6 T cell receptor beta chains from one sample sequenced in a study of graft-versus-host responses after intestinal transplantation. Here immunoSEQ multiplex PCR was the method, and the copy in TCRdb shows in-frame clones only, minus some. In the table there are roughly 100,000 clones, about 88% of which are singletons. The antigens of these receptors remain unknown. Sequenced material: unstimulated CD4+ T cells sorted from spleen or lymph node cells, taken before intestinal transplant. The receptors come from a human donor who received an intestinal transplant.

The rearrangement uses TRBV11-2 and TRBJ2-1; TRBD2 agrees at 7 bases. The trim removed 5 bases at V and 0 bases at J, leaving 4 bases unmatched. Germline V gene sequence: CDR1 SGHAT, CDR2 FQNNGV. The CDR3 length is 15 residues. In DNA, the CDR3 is TGTGCCAGCAGCGAGGGAGGGATCTCCTACAATGAGCAGTTCTTC. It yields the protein CASSEGGISYNEQFF.

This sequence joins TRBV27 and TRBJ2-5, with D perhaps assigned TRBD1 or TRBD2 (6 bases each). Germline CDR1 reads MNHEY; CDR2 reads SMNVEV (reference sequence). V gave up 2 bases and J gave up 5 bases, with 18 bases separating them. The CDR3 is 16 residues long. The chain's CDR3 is CASSLEGGRVGETQYF. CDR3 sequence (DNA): TGTGCCAGCAGTTTAGAAGGGGGGAGAGTGGGGGAGACCCAGTACTTC.

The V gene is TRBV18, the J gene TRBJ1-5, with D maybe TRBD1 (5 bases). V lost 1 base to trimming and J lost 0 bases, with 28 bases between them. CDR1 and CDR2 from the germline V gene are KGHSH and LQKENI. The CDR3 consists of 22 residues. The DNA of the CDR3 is TGTGCCAGCTCACCACTCCCAGGTCACGTCGGGGCTGGGGGTGATAGCAATCAGCCCCAGCATTTT. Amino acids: CASSPLPGHVGAGGDSNQPQHF.

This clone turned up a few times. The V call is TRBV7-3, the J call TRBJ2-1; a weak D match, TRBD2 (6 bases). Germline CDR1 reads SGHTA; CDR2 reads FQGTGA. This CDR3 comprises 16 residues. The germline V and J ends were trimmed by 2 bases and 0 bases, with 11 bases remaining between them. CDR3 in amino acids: CASSLGGIRSYNEQFF. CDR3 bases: TGTGCCAGCAGCTTAGGCGGGATTCGCTCCTACAATGAGCAGTTCTTC.

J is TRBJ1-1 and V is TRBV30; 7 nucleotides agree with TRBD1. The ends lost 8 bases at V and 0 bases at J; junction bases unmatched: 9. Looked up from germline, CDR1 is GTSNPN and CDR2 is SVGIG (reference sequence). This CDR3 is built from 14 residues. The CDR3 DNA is TGTGCCCAGAGGACAGGCAGCCTGAACACTGAAGCTTTCTTT. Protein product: CAQRTGSLNTEAFF.

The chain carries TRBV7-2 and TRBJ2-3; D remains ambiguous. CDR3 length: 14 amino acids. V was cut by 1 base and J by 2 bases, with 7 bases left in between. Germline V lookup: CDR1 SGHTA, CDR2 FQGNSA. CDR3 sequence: CASSLVLITDTQYF. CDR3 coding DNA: TGTGCCAGCAGCTTAGTACTGATCACAGATACGCAGTATTTT.